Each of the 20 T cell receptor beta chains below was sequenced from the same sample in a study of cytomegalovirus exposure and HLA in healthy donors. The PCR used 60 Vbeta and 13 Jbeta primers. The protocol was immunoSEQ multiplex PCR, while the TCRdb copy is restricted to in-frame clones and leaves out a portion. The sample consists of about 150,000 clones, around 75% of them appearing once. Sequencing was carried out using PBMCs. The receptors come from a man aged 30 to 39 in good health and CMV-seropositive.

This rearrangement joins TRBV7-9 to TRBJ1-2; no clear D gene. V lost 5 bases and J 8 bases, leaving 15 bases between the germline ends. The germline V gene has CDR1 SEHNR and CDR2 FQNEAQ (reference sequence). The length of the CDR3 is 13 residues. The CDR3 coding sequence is TGTGCCAGCAGCCTCCAATTGGAGGAAGGCTACACCTTC. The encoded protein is CASSLQLEEGYTF.

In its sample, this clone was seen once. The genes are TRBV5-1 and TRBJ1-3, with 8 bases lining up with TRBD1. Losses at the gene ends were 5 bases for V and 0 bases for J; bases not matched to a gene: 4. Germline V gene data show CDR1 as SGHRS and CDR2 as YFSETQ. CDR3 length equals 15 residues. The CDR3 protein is CASRRGQDSGNTIYF. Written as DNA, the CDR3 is TGCGCCAGCAGACGGGGACAGGACTCTGGAAACACCATATATTTT. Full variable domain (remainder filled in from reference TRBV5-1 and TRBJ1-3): KAGVTQTPRYLIKTRGQQVTLSCSPISGHRSVSWYQQTPGQGLQFLFEYFSETQRNKGNFPGRFSGRQFSNSRSEMNVSTLELGDSALYLCASRRGQDSGNTIYFGEGSWLTVV.

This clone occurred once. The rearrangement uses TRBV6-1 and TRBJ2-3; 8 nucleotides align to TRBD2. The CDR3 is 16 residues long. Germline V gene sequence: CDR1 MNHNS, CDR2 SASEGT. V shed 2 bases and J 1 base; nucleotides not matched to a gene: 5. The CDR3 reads CASSETSGGRTDTQYF. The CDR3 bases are TGTGCCAGCAGTGAAACGAGCGGGGGCCGCACAGATACGCAGTATTTT.

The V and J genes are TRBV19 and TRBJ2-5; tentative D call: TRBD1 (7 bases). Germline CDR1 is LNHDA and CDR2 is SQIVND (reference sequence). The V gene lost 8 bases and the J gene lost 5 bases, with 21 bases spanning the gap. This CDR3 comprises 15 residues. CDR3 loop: CASGAGQPREETQYF. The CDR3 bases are TGTGCCAGTGGTGCGGGACAGCCCCGGGAGGAGACCCAGTACTTC.

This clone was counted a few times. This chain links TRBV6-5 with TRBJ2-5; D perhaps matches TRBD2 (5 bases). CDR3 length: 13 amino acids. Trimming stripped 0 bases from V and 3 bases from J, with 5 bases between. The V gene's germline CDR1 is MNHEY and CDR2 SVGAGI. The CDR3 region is CASSYSGEETQYF. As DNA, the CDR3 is TGTGCCAGCAGTTACTCGGGAGAAGAGACCCAGTACTTC.

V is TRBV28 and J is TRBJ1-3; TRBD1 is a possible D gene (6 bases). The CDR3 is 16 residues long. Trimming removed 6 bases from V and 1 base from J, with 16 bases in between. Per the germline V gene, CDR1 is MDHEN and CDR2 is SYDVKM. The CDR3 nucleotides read TGTGCCAGCAGCCCCCCGGGACACCTATCTGGAAACACCATATATTTT. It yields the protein CASSPPGHLSGNTIYF.

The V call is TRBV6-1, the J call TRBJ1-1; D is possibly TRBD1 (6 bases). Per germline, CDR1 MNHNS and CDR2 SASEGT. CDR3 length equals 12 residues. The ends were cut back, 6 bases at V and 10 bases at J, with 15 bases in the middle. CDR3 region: CASRTGGRIAFF. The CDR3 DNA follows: TGTGCCAGCAGAACCGGGGGGCGGATAGCTTTCTTT.

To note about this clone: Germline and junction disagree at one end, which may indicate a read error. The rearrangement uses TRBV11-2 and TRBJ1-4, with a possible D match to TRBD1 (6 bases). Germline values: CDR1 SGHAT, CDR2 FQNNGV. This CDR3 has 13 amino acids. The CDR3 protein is CASSLDQDSPRVF. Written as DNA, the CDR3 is TGTGCCAGCAGCTTAGATCAGGACAGCCCTAGAGTTTTT.

The CDR3 sequence: CASSPRLAQGTGELFF. The CDR3 coding sequence is TGTGCCAGCAGCCCCAGACTAGCTCAAGGCACCGGGGAGCTGTTTTTT. The genes are TRBV9 and TRBJ2-2; 7 positions match TRBD2. CDR1 and CDR2 from the germline V gene are SGDLS and YYNGEE. J gave up 4 bases and V 4 bases, and 10 bases lay outside the gene matches. This CDR3 contains 16 residues.

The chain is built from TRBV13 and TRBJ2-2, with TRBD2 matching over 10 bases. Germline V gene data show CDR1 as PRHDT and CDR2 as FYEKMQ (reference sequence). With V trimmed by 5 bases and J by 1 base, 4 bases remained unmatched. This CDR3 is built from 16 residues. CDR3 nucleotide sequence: TGTGCCAGCAGCATCGGACTAGCGGTGAACACCGGGGAGCTGTTTTTT. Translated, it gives CASSIGLAVNTGELFF.

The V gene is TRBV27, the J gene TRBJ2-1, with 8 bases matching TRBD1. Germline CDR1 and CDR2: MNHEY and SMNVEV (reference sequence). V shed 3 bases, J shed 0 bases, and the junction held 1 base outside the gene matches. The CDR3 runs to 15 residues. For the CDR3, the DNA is TGTGCCAGCAGTTTCACAGGGGGCTCCTACAATGAGCAGTTCTTC. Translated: CASSFTGGSYNEQFF.

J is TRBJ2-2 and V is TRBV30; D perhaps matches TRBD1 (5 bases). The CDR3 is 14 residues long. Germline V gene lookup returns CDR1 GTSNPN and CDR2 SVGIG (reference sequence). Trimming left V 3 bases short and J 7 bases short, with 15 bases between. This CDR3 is CAWRWGLKDGELFF. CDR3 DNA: TGTGCCTGGAGGTGGGGCCTAAAGGACGGGGAGCTGTTTTTT.

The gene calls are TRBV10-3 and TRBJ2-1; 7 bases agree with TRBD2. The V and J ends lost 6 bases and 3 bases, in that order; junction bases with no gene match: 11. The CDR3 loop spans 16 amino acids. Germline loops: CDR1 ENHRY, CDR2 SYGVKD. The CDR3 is CAIRQSTSANYNEQFF. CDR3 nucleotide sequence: TGTGCCATCAGGCAGTCCACTAGCGCCAACTACAATGAGCAGTTCTTC.

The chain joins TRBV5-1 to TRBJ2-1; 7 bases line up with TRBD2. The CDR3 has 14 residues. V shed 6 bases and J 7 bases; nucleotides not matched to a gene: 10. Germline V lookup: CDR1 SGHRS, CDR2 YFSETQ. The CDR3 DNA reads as TGCGCCAGCAACTGGACTAGTGGAAATAATGAGCAGTTCTTC. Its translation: CASNWTSGNNEQFF.

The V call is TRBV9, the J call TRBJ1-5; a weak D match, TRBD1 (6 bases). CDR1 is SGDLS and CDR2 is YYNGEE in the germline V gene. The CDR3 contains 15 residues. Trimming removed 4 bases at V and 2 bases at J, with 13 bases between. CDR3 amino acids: CASSPDSRGNQPQHF. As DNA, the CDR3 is TGTGCCAGCAGCCCGGACAGTCGGGGCAATCAGCCCCAGCATTTT.

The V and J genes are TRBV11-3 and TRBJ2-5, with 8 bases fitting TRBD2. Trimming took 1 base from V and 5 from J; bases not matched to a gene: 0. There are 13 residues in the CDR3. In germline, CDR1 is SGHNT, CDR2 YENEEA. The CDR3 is CASSLGTSETQYF. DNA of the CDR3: TGTGCCAGCAGCTTAGGGACTAGCGAGACCCAGTACTTC. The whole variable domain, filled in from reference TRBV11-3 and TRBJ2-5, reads EAGVVQSPRYKIIEKKQPVAFWCNPISGHNTLYWYLQNLGQGPELLIRYENEEAVDDSQLPKDRFSAERLKGVDSTLKIQPAELGDSAVYLCASSLGTSETQYFGPGTRLLVL.

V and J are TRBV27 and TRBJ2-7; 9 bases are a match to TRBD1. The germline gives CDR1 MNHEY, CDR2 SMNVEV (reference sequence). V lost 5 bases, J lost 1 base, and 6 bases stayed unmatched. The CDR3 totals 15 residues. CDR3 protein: CASSQGQGLSYEQYF. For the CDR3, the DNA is TGTGCCAGCAGTCAGGGACAGGGTCTATCCTACGAGCAGTACTTC.

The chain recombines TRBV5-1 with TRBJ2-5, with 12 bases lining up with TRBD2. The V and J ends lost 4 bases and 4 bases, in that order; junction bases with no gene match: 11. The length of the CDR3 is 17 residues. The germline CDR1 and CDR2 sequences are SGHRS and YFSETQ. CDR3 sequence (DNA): TGCGCCAGCAGCAAGACTAGCGGGGGCCTCCGCCGAGAGACCCAGTACTTC. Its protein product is CASSKTSGGLRRETQYF.

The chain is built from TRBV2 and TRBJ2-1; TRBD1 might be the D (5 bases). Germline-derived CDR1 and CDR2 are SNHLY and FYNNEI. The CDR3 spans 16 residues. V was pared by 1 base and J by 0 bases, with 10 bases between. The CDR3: CASSEEGAGSYNEQFF. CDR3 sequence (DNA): TGTGCCAGCAGTGAAGAAGGGGCAGGCTCCTACAATGAGCAGTTCTTC.

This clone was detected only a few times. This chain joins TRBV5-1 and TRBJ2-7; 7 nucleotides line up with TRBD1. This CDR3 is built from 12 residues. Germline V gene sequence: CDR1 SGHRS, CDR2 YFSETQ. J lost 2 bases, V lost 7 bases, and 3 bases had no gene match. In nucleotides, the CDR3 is TGCGCCAGCGGAACAGGGGCCTACGAGCAGTACTTC. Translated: CASGTGAYEQYF.